What follows describes a single TCR beta chain. Its antigen is unknown. The sample comes from a study of radiotherapy plus CTLA-4 blockade in lung cancer. Sequencing was performed with immunoSEQ multiplex PCR; in TCRdb, only in-frame clones are kept and a portion is missing. Among approximately 52,000 clones listed, roughly 77% were seen once. Study results and limitations: An expansion of tumor-derived TCR clones occurred in blood after radiotherapy plus ipilimumab. Early clonal dynamics of blood T cells, together with interferon-beta, were reported as the best response predictor.

Here the sequenced sample was peripheral blood, taken from a patient treated with radiotherapy plus ipilimumab. This clonotype was sampled from a human donor with non-small cell lung cancer whose response to radiotherapy plus ipilimumab could not be evaluated.

CDR3 loop: CASSLVTGATYEQYF. CDR3 sequence (DNA): TGTGCCAGCAGCTTGGTTACAGGGGCCACCTACGAGCAGTACTTC. The V gene is TRBV5-8, the J gene TRBJ2-7; TRBD1 matches 7 bases. The CDR3 has 15 amino acids. Looked up from germline, CDR1 is SGHTS and CDR2 is YDEGEE. The V segment lost 0 bases and the J segment 2 bases; nucleotides outside the gene matches: 5.